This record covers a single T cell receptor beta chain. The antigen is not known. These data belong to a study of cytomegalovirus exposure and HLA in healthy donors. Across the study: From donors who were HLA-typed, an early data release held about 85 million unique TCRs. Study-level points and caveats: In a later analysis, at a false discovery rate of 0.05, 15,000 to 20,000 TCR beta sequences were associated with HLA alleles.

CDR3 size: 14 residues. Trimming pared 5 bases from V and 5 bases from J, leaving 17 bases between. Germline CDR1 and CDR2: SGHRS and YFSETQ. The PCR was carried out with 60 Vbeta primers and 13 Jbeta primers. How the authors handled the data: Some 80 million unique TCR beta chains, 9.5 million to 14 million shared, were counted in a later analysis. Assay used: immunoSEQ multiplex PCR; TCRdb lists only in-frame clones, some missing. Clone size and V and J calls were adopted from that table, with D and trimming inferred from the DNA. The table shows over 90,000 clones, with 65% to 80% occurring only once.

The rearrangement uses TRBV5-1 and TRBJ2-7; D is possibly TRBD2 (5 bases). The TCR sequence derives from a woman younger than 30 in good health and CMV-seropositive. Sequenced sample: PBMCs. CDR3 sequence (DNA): TGCGCCAGCAGGCCTGGCAGCGGTAGCGACGAGCAGTACTTC. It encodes CASRPGSGSDEQYF.